These 29 T cell receptor beta chains were all obtained from the same sample, sequenced in a study of CXCR3-negative and CXCR3-positive naive CD8 T cells. Study-wide results and caveats: Researchers report that CXCR3-positive naive cells carry more hydrophobic TRB CDR3s than CXCR3-negative naive cells.

UMI-labeled TRB cDNA libraries were prepared by 5' RACE. TCRdb re-called the 5' RACE reads, yielding one record per CDR3 amino acid sequence without DNA. In all, the sample yields thousands of distinct CDR3 sequences. These receptors have no known antigen. Sequencing was done on a sample of naive CXCR3+ CD8+ T cells from blood. The subset was: CD45RO-CCR7+CD27+CD95- naive CD8+ T cells expressing CXCR3 (TNR3+). The receptors originated from a human donor in good health. Some clones in this sample may be carry-over from other donors' samples.

By frequency, this clonotype registers medium-sized (0.01 to 0.1%). The rearrangement uses TRBV29-1 and TRBJ1-1; TCRdb lists TRBD1, though no DNA is available to test this call. The germline V gene encodes CDR1 SQVTM and CDR2 ANQGSEA. CDR3 size: 14 residues. CDR3 residues: CSADRTVGHTEAFF.

V is TRBV2 and J is TRBJ2-7. Germline CDR1 reads SNHLY; CDR2 reads FYNNEI. CDR3 length equals 13 residues. The CDR3: CASSEGTSYEQYF.

By frequency, this clonotype is medium-sized. This sequence joins TRBV18 and TRBJ2-1; as DNA is missing, the TRBD2 call by TCRdb cannot be tested. This CDR3 region has 15 residues. Germline V CDR1 and CDR2: KGHSH, LQKENI. The CDR3 loop reads CASSPPPGSTDEQFF. The full variable domain, completed using reference TRBV18 and TRBJ2-1, is NAGVMQNPRHLVRRRGQEARLRCSPMKGHSHVYWYRQLPEEGLKFMVYLQKENIIDESGMPKERFSAEFPKEGPSILRIQQVVRGDSAAYFCASSPPPGSTDEQFFGPGTRLTVL.

This clonotype is classed as medium-sized by frequency. The J gene is TRBJ2-1, the V gene TRBV6-5; TCRdb's assignment of TRBD1 cannot be checked, as there is no DNA. Germline CDR1 reads MNHEY; CDR2 reads SVGAGI. CDR3 length equals 14 residues. CDR3 sequence reads: CASEDREISGEQFF.

Its frequency marks this clonotype as medium-sized (0.01 to 0.1%). This chain uses TRBV4-1 with TRBJ1-4. This CDR3 has 15 residues. CDR1 and CDR2 from the germline V gene are MGHRA and YSYEKL. This chain's CDR3 is CASSQTGGPAEKLFF.

V is TRBV7-8 and J is TRBJ2-1. The CDR3 loop spans 11 amino acids. The germline V gene has CDR1 SGHVS and CDR2 FQNEAQ. CDR3 sequence: CASSLGGEQFF. The full variable domain, in which reference TRBV7-8 and TRBJ2-1 provide the parts outside the CDR3, is GAGVSQSPRYKVAKRGQDVALRCDPISGHVSLFWYQQALGQGPEFLTYFQNEAQLDKSGLPSDRFFAERPEGSVSTLKIQRTQQEDSAVYLCASSLGGEQFFGPGTRLTVL.

This clonotype registers medium-sized by frequency. The rearrangement joins TRBV7-2 to TRBJ1-5; the TCRdb call, TRBD1, lacks DNA for checking. Looked up from germline, CDR1 is SGHTA and CDR2 is FQGNSA. The CDR3 has 14 residues. CDR3: CASSPGTGNQPQHF.

The chain employs TRBV6-4 and TRBJ2-2. CDR1 MRHNA and CDR2 SNTAGT come from the germline V gene. CDR3 length equals 13 residues. The CDR3 here is CASSEMNTGELFF.

The chain uses TRBV20-1 and TRBJ2-7; absent DNA, TCRdb's TRBD2 call cannot be checked. The CDR3 is 13 amino acids. Per the germline V gene, CDR1 is DFQATT and CDR2 is SNEGSKA (reference sequence). CDR3 sequence: CSTVAGDSYEQYF.

Frequency places this clonotype as medium-sized. CDR3 residues: CASSPRYLPQHF. The chain has TRBV12-3 or TRBV12-4 and TRBJ1-5. The CDR3 sequence is 12 residues long.

The J gene is TRBJ2-7, the V gene TRBV6-6; the TCRdb call, TRBD1, lacks DNA for checking. There are 13 residues in the CDR3. CDR1 is MNHNY and CDR2 is SVGAGI in the germline V gene (reference sequence). This CDR3 reads CASSRQGSYEQYF.

V gene TRBV18 combines with J gene TRBJ2-7; TCRdb designates TRBD2, a call that cannot be tested without DNA. This CDR3 is 12 amino acids long. The germline CDR1 and CDR2 sequences are KGHSH and LQKENI. CDR3 sequence: CASSPSPLEQYF.

This chain uses TRBV29-1 with TRBJ2-3; absent DNA, TCRdb's TRBD2 call cannot be checked. Germline CDR1 and CDR2: SQVTM and ANQGSEA. This CDR3 contains 16 residues. The CDR3 region is CSVASGRITSTDTRYF.

The chain recombines TRBV7-2 with TRBJ2-1; TCRdb names TRBD1, which stays unverified in the absence of DNA. The CDR3 covers 12 residues. Germline CDR1 and CDR2: SGHTA and FQGNSA. CDR3: CASSHPGWEQFF.

This chain uses TRBV7-2 with TRBJ1-1; TCRdb names TRBD1, which stays unverified in the absence of DNA. This CDR3 spans 15 amino acids. The germline gives CDR1 SGHTA, CDR2 FQGNSA. This CDR3 reads CASSSGTGYHTEAFF.

The gene calls are TRBV6-5 and TRBJ2-2; TCRdb names TRBD1, which stays unverified in the absence of DNA. The CDR3 has 14 residues. Germline CDR1 is MNHEY and CDR2 is SVGAGI. CDR3 region: CASSPYKNTGELFF.

This clonotype is identified as medium-sized from frequency. The genes are TRBV29-1 and TRBJ2-7. Germline V lookup: CDR1 SQVTM, CDR2 ANQGSEA. The CDR3 is 13 residues long. This CDR3 is CSVEDTDYYEQYF.

By frequency, this clonotype is medium-sized. The V call is TRBV7-6, the J call TRBJ1-1; the TCRdb D gene call, TRBD1, has no DNA to confirm it. Germline loops: CDR1 SGHVS, CDR2 FNYEAQ. There are 14 residues in the CDR3. Here the CDR3 reads CASSSRDVNTEAFF.

This clonotype is medium-sized by frequency. The genes are TRBV20-1 and TRBJ2-2; TCRdb's D call of TRBD2 is untestable without DNA. This CDR3 is built from 21 residues. Looked up from germline, CDR1 is DFQATT and CDR2 is SNEGSKA (reference sequence). This CDR3 reads CSARAGISGTSGRMNTGELFF.

The genes are TRBV6-4 and TRBJ1-1. Looked up from germline, CDR1 is MRHNA and CDR2 is SNTAGT. The CDR3 runs to 15 residues. The CDR3: CASSDLVGMNTEAFF.

This chain connects TRBV11-2 to TRBJ2-5; TCRdb's D call, TRBD2, is unchecked because there is no DNA. Germline CDR1 reads SGHAT; CDR2 reads FQNNGV. The CDR3 consists of 12 residues. CDR3: CASKGGGETQYF. The full variable domain, its missing parts supplied by reference TRBV11-2 and TRBJ2-5, is EAGVAQSPRYKIIEKRQSVAFWCNPISGHATLYWYQQILGQGPKLLIQFQNNGVVDDSQLPKDRFSAERLKGVDSTLKIQPAKLEDSAVYLCASKGGGETQYFGPGTRLLVL.

According to its frequency, this clonotype is medium-sized. V gene TRBV28 combines with J gene TRBJ1-2. CDR1 and CDR2 from the germline V gene are MDHEN and SYDVKM. This CDR3 contains 12 residues. CDR3 amino acids: CASSSEWEGYTF.

This rearrangement joins TRBV29-1 to TRBJ2-2; without DNA, the TCRdb call of TRBD2 cannot be checked. The CDR3 totals 12 residues. Germline V CDR1 and CDR2: SQVTM, ANQGSEA. CDR3 sequence: CSAILGSGELFF.

This clonotype is deemed medium-sized (0.01 to 0.1%) by its frequency. The chain links TRBV6-2 or TRBV6-3 to TRBJ2-2; TCRdb's assignment of TRBD1 cannot be checked, as there is no DNA. CDR1 MNHEY and CDR2 SVGEGT come from the germline V gene. The CDR3 is 14 amino acids. The CDR3 here is CASGTHANTGELFF.

The rearrangement uses TRBV2 and TRBJ2-7; no DNA is available, so the TRBD2 call from TCRdb remains unchecked. The CDR3 has 15 amino acids. CDR1 SNHLY and CDR2 FYNNEI come from the germline V gene. The CDR3 spells CASTEGLAGIYEQYF.

The chain has TRBV7-6 and TRBJ2-7; checking the TCRdb D call of TRBD1 is not possible without DNA. This CDR3 contains 15 residues. Germline V gene data show CDR1 as SGHVS and CDR2 as FNYEAQ. The CDR3 here is CASSPSGTASYEQYF.

The V call is TRBV28, the J call TRBJ2-7; TCRdb gives TRBD1 as the D gene, but with no DNA this cannot be confirmed. The length of the CDR3 is 14 residues. Germline loops: CDR1 MDHEN, CDR2 SYDVKM. The CDR3 spells CASSFSRTGDEQYF.

This clonotype is identified as medium-sized from frequency. The chain is built from TRBV6-6 and TRBJ2-3; absent DNA, TCRdb's TRBD2 call cannot be checked. The CDR3 extends over 15 amino acids. Germline V gene sequence: CDR1 MNHNY, CDR2 SVGAGI (reference sequence). The CDR3 sequence: CASSYGGSFTDTQYF.

The V call is TRBV5-1, the J call TRBJ1-1. The CDR3 covers 12 residues. CDR1 and CDR2 from the germline V gene are SGHRS and YFSETQ. This CDR3 reads CASSSDRDEAFF.